This is a list of T cell receptor beta chains from one sample in a study of T-cell reconstitution after alpha-beta-depleted transplantation in children. TCRdb recomputed calls from the PCR reads with MiXCR, one row per CDR3 protein. The repertoire holds about 72,000 distinct CDR3 sequences, with 7% to 8% as singletons. Here the sequenced sample was PBMCs from the stem cell graft donor, taken from the stem cell graft. The receptors were sampled from a human donor who donated a stem cell graft to a child with acute lymphoblastic leukemia. Each CDR3 is given with its conserved first and last residue. The D gene is left open where the match is weak. Rows may omit the clone size; those that give it use once, few, many or a size class.

14	TRBJ2-1	.	TRBV5-1	.	TGCGCCAGCAGCTTGGCTACTACCGACAATGAGCAGTTCTTC	CASSLATTDNEQFF
17	TRBJ2-6	many	TRBV7-2	.	TGTGCCAGCAGCTTAGGTGACAGACTCTCTGGGGCCAACGTCCTGACTTTC	CASSLGDRLSGANVLTF
19	TRBJ2-7	few	TRBV18	TRBD2	TGTGCCAGCTTACCGTATCCGGGACTAGCGGGAAATAGTCGCTACGAGCAGTACTTC	CASLPYPGLAGNSRYEQYF
15	TRBJ1-4	.	TRBV6-5	TRBD1	TGTGCCAGCAGTTCGGACAGGGCAACTAATGAAAAACTGTTTTTT	CASSSDRATNEKLFF
12	TRBJ1-1	many	TRBV25-1	TRBD1	TGTCCGCGTGGGACAGCTCTCACTGAAGCTTTCTTT	CPRGTALTEAFF
13	TRBJ2-1	many	TRBV20-1	.	TGCAGTGCTAACAGGGGGGGTTACAATGAGCAGTTCTTC	CSANRGGYNEQFF
15	TRBJ2-3	many	TRBV6-1	.	TGTGCCAGCAGACTATCGGGGGGCGGCACAGATACGCAGTATTTT	CASRLSGGGTDTQYF
16	TRBJ2-7	.	TRBV5-1	.	TGCGCCAGCAGCTCGTTGAAGGGGGGGCGCGTCCTCGAGCAGTACTTC	CASSSLKGGRVLEQYF
16	TRBJ2-3	many	TRBV7-3	TRBD2	TGTGCCAGCAGCTTACTCGGGAGGGCTGGCACAGATACGCAGTATTTT	CASSLLGRAGTDTQYF
15	TRBJ2-7	many	TRBV20-1	.	TGCAGTGCTAGTAGTAGGCTAGACCGTCCCTACGAGCAGTACTTC	CSASSRLDRPYEQYF
16	TRBJ2-3	few	TRBV6-2/TRBV6-3	TRBD1	TGTGCCAGCAGTACCGAAGACAGGGGGGGCACAGATACGCAGTATTTT	CASSTEDRGGTDTQYF
13	TRBJ2-7	.	TRBV19	.	TGTGCCAGTAGTATCGAGGACTCCTACGAGCAGTACTTC	CASSIEDSYEQYF
17	TRBJ1-5	few	TRBV7-9	TRBD1	TGTGCCAGCAGCCCAGGGGGTCGCGGTCCCCTCTATCAGCCCCAGCATTTT	CASSPGGRGPLYQPQHF
19	TRBJ2-1	many	TRBV12-3/TRBV12-4	TRBD2	TGTGCCAGCAGTTTAGTCTCAAGGGGGCTAGCGGGAGGATACAATGAGCAGTTCTTC	CASSLVSRGLAGGYNEQFF
15	TRBJ1-4	many	TRBV28	.	TGTGCCAGCAGTTCCCGACCTCGAACTAATGAAAAACTGTTTTTT	CASSSRPRTNEKLFF
15	TRBJ2-3	.	TRBV20-1	TRBD1	TGCAGTGCCCCCCACCGGGACAGGGGTACAGATACGCAGTATTTT	CSAPHRDRGTDTQYF
14	TRBJ2-5	many	TRBV7-8	.	TGTGCCAGCAGCCCTGACTCGTACCAAGAGACCCAGTACTTC	CASSPDSYQETQYF
20	TRBJ2-1	many	TRBV27	TRBD2	TGTGCCAGCAGTTCGTCTCCACGACAGACGGGTAGCGGGAAGTACAATGAGCAGTTCTTC	CASSSSPRQTGSGKYNEQFF
15	TRBJ1-1	many	TRBV5-1	TRBD1	TGCGCCAGCAGCTTGGACAGGGGATATCACACTGAAGCTTTCTTT	CASSLDRGYHTEAFF
14	TRBJ1-5	many	TRBV6-1	.	TGTGCCAGCAGTGAAGGGACAGAGAATCAGCCCCAGCATTTT	CASSEGTENQPQHF
14	TRBJ1-3	many	TRBV28	TRBD1	TGTGCCAGCAGTCCCCCGACAGGGGGAAACACCATATATTTT	CASSPPTGGNTIYF
15	TRBJ1-1	many	TRBV6-5	TRBD1	TGTGCCAGCAGTTACTCGGGGACAGGGATCGGTGAAGCTTTCTTT	CASSYSGTGIGEAFF
17	TRBJ2-2	many	TRBV6-5	.	TGTGCCAGCAGTTACCTAACCCCCGGTGAAACCACCGGGGAGCTGTTTTTT	CASSYLTPGETTGELFF
15	TRBJ2-1	few	TRBV10-3	.	TGTGCCATCAGTGACCTGGAGGTCCTCAACAATGAGCAGTTCTTC	CAISDLEVLNNEQFF
16	TRBJ1-1	.	TRBV14	.	TGTGCCAGCAGGGTTCCGGGACGACAATTGAACACTGAAGCTTTCTTT	CASRVPGRQLNTEAFF
13	TRBJ1-1	many	TRBV10-3	.	TGTGCCATCAGTGACCCGGGGGGGGCTGAAGCTTTCTTT	CAISDPGGAEAFF
17	TRBJ2-7	many	TRBV28	TRBD2	TGTGCCAGCAGTTTGGAAAGACTAGCGGTAACAACCTACGAGCAGTACTTC	CASSLERLAVTTYEQYF
13	TRBJ2-5	many	TRBV20-1	TRBD2	TGCAGTGTAGTAAGCGGGAGGGGAGAGACCCAGTACTTC	CSVVSGRGETQYF